Shown below are 26 T cell receptor beta chains from a single sample sequenced in a study of T cells after yellow fever vaccination. One entry per CDR3 protein, called by TCRdb with MiXCR from the 5' RACE reads. This table has about 330,000 distinct CDR3 sequences, around 6.8% appearing once. The sample here was PBMCs, taken 35 to 50 days after the first yellow fever vaccination. These receptors originate from a man aged 18 to 30 who received the YFV17D yellow fever vaccine.

By share of the sample, this clonotype is medium-sized. The chain joins TRBV25-1 to TRBJ2-1; 9 bases match TRBD2. With V trimmed by 1 base and J by 6 bases, 4 bases remained unmatched. Looked up from germline, CDR1 is MGHDK and CDR2 is SYGVNS. This CDR3 is 15 amino acids long. The CDR3 sequence is CASSELAGEVNEQFF. The CDR3 DNA sequence: TGTGCCAGCAGTGAATTAGCGGGGGAGGTCAATGAGCAGTTCTTC. Full variable domain (outside the CDR3, taken from reference TRBV25-1 and TRBJ2-1): EADIYQTPRYLVIGTGKKITLECSQTMGHDKMYWYQQDPGMELHLIHYSYGVNSTEKGDLSSESTVSRIRTEHFPLTLESARPSHTSQYLCASSELAGEVNEQFFGPGTRLTVL.

This clonotype was seen a handful of times. The CDR3 DNA reads as TGTGCCAGCAGTCTTACCGGGACAGGGAGCTCCTACGAGCAGTACGTC. Its protein product is CASSLTGTGSSYEQYV. The rearrangement joins TRBV4-2 to TRBJ2-7; 9 nucleotides align to TRBD1. The V gene's germline CDR1 is LGHNA and CDR2 YNFKEQ. This CDR3 has 16 amino acids. Trimming at V came to 6 bases and at J to 0 bases, leaving 9 bases not matched to a gene.

V usage is TRBV9 and J usage is TRBJ2-5, with D unresolved. V lost 0 bases and J lost 1, with 10 bases in between. Germline V gene data show CDR1 as SGDLS and CDR2 as YYNGEE. The CDR3 consists of 15 residues. The DNA of the CDR3 is TGTGCCAGCAGCGTAGATGCAGGCTTCCAAGAGACCCAGTACTTC. Amino acids: CASSVDAGFQETQYF.

The V gene is TRBV13, the J gene TRBJ1-1; TRBD1 aligns across 7 bases. There are 15 residues in the CDR3. V lost 3 bases to trimming and J lost 1 base; unmatched junction nucleotides: 5. The germline V gene encodes CDR1 PRHDT and CDR2 FYEKMQ (reference sequence). The CDR3 sequence is CASSLEQGGNTEAFF. CDR3 in DNA: TGTGCCAGCAGCTTGGAGCAGGGGGGGAACACTGAAGCTTTCTTT.

This chain joins TRBV7-9 and TRBJ2-3; D possibly uses TRBD1 or TRBD2 (6 bases each). The CDR3 is made up of 13 amino acids. From germline, CDR1 is SEHNR and CDR2 FQNEAQ (reference sequence). The V and J ends lost 6 bases and 1 base respectively, with 8 bases between them. CDR3: CASRRGGTDTQYF. The CDR3 DNA follows: TGTGCCAGCAGAAGGGGGGGCACAGATACGCAGTATTTT.

This clonotype turned up a few times. For the CDR3, the DNA is TGTGCCAGTAGTCAAACAGGGTTGGCTGAGACCCAGTACTTC. Its protein product is CASSQTGLAETQYF. The rearrangement links TRBV19 to TRBJ2-5, with D possibly being TRBD1 (6 bases). From germline, CDR1 is LNHDA and CDR2 SQIVND (reference sequence). The germline V and J ends were trimmed by 5 bases and 5 bases, with 15 bases remaining between them. CDR3 length: 14 amino acids.

The chain links TRBV12-3 or TRBV12-4 to TRBJ2-4; 7 bases align to TRBD1. Trimming at V came to 6 bases and at J to 7 bases, leaving 6 bases not matched to a gene. The CDR3 has 13 residues. The CDR3 region has the DNA TGTGCCAGCAGCCAGACAGGGTTCAACATTCAGTACTTC. Its protein is CASSQTGFNIQYF.

This clonotype was seen many times. The J gene is TRBJ2-1, the V gene TRBV5-1, with a weak D call TRBD1 (6 bases). The CDR3 is 16 amino acids. From germline, CDR1 is SGHRS and CDR2 YFSETQ. V shed 0 bases and J shed 1 base, with 11 bases lying between them. In DNA form, the CDR3 reads TGCGCCAGCAGCTTGGACAGGGTTTCGTCCTACAATGAGCAGTTCTTC. Translating it yields CASSLDRVSSYNEQFF.

At least ten counts were recorded for this clonotype. This chain links TRBV20-1 with TRBJ2-7, with 8 bases aligning to TRBD1. This CDR3 spans 13 amino acids. With V trimmed by 1 base and J by 5 bases, 4 bases remained unmatched. CDR1 and CDR2 from the germline V gene are DFQATT and SNEGSKA (reference sequence). CDR3 sequence reads: CSARVQGANEQYV. The CDR3 region has the DNA TGCAGTGCTAGAGTTCAGGGGGCCAACGAGCAGTACGTC.

This clonotype was detected a few times. V is TRBV24-1 and J is TRBJ2-3; 9 nucleotides line up with TRBD2. V lost 0 bases, J lost 7 bases, and 16 bases stayed unmatched. Germline V gene sequence: CDR1 KGHDR, CDR2 SFDVKD. The CDR3 length is 19 residues. For the CDR3, the DNA is TGTGCCACCAGTGATTTGGCTAGCGGGGACACCTCCCACTCTAATACGCAGTATTTT. Translation: CATSDLASGDTSHSNTQYF.

This clonotype was picked up many times. The rearrangement uses TRBV20-1 and TRBJ2-7, with 9 nucleotides matching TRBD1. The CDR3 is made up of 14 amino acids. Germline V lookup: CDR1 DFQATT, CDR2 SNEGSKA (reference sequence). The V and J ends lost 5 bases and 2 bases, in that order; junction bases with no gene match: 7. CDR3 in amino acids: CSALIRDRAYEQYV. As DNA, the CDR3 is TGCAGTGCTCTTATTAGGGACAGGGCCTACGAGCAGTACGTC.

This chain links TRBV7-2 with TRBJ1-1; D gene ambiguous. The V and J ends lost 2 bases and 4 bases respectively, with 8 bases between them. Germline-derived CDR1 and CDR2 are SGHTA and FQGNSA. The CDR3 sequence is 13 residues long. The DNA of the CDR3 is TGTGCCAGCAGCTTATTTTTTGTCACTGAAGCTTTCTTT. Protein product: CASSLFFVTEAFF.

The sample holds a few counts of this clonotype. The rearrangement uses TRBV6-5 and TRBJ1-1; 11 nucleotides agree with TRBD1. Unmatched junction bases numbered 7, after V lost 2 bases and J lost 14 bases. This CDR3 is 13 amino acids long. Per germline, CDR1 MNHEY and CDR2 SVGAGI. This chain's CDR3 is CASSYTGTGGSFF. The CDR3 DNA reads TGTGCCAGCAGTTACACCGGGACAGGGGGGAGCTTCTTT.

This clonotype occurred many times. This rearrangement joins TRBV20-1 to TRBJ2-7, with D possibly being TRBD2 (7 bases). Germline V gives CDR1 DFQATT, CDR2 SNEGSKA (reference sequence). Trimming removed 3 bases from V and 5 bases from J, with 11 bases in between. This CDR3 has 12 residues. In DNA, the CDR3 is TGCAGTGCTAGTCGGGGGGCCAACGAGCAGTACTTC. Encoded protein: CSASRGANEQYF.

This clonotype was counted between two and nine times. The chain combines TRBV5-1 with TRBJ2-1; 13 bases match TRBD2. The CDR3 has 15 amino acids. The trim removed 5 bases at V and 10 bases at J, leaving 9 bases unmatched. The germline gives CDR1 SGHRS, CDR2 YFSETQ. This CDR3 reads CASRLPGLAGQEQFF. DNA of the CDR3: TGCGCCAGCAGGTTACCGGGACTAGCGGGGCAGGAGCAGTTCTTC.

This clonotype has just a few counts. The chain is built from TRBV5-6 and TRBJ1-5, with a possible D match to TRBD1 (6 bases). V gave up 2 bases and J gave up 11 bases, with 14 bases separating them. This CDR3 is built from 13 residues. CDR1 and CDR2 (germline): SGHDT, YYEEEE. Here the CDR3 DNA reads TGTGCCAGCAGCTTCGACAGGTTAGGGACCCAGCATTTT. Translation: CASSFDRLGTQHF.

This clonotype was detected a few times. This chain joins TRBV12-3 or TRBV12-4 and TRBJ2-3, with unresolved D. The V end was cut by 3 bases, the J end by 8 bases, with 12 bases between. The CDR3 sequence is 13 residues long. DNA of the CDR3: TGTGCCAGCAGTTTGGGTCAGATCTTTACGCAGTATTTT. Amino acid sequence: CASSLGQIFTQYF.

This clonotype occurred many times. The rearrangement uses TRBV15 and TRBJ1-3, with TRBD1 matching over 12 bases. The length of the CDR3 is 16 residues. CDR1 and CDR2 from the germline V gene are LNHNV and YYDKDF (reference sequence). Trimming cost V 3 bases and J 4 bases; bases outside gene matches: 4. The CDR3 here is CATSRSGQGAGNTIYF. The CDR3 DNA reads TGTGCCACCAGCAGGTCGGGACAGGGGGCCGGAAACACCATATATTTT.

This clonotype showed up many times. The chain links TRBV5-6 to TRBJ2-2, with 7 bases that match TRBD1. CDR3 length: 17 amino acids. CDR1 SGHDT and CDR2 YYEEEE come from the germline V gene. The J segment lost 2 bases and the V segment lost 1 base, leaving 8 bases of the junction unmatched. The CDR3, as DNA: TGTGCCAGCAGCTTGACGGGACAGATTTTTAACACCGGGGAGCTGTTTTTT. It encodes CASSLTGQIFNTGELFF.

At least ten counts were recorded for this clonotype. The chain combines TRBV7-2 with TRBJ2-7; D is unclear. Germline CDR1 reads SGHTA; CDR2 reads FQGNSA. The CDR3 is 13 residues long. V lost 3 bases to trimming and J lost 5 bases, with 11 bases between them. CDR3 in amino acids: CASSFWPGHEQYV. Here the CDR3 DNA reads TGTGCCAGCAGCTTCTGGCCCGGCCACGAGCAGTACGTC.

This clonotype came up a few times. This sequence joins TRBV11-2 and TRBJ2-3; D is ambiguous. Germline loops: CDR1 SGHAT, CDR2 FQNNGV. The CDR3 consists of 13 residues. Trimming took off 5 bases at V and 2 bases at J, with 8 bases between the two ends. The CDR3 DNA reads TGTGCCAGCAGCGCCCGGTTCACAGATACGCAGTATTTT. Residues: CASSARFTDTQYF.

V and J are TRBV5-4 and TRBJ1-2; D not resolved. The CDR3 totals 15 residues. CDR1 is SGHNT, CDR2 YYREEE, per germline (reference sequence). V was pared by 1 base and J by 6 bases, with 16 bases between. For the CDR3, the DNA is TGTGCCAGCAGCTTGAATGCTGGAGGATCCCATGGCTACACCTTC. This gives the protein CASSLNAGGSHGYTF.

This chain joins TRBV3-1 and TRBJ2-3; 8 bases map to TRBD2. The CDR3 totals 15 residues. V shed 5 bases, J shed 3 bases, and the junction held 7 bases outside the gene matches. Germline CDR1 LGHDT, CDR2 YNNKEL (reference sequence). This CDR3 reads CASSTQAGVTDTQYF. Here the CDR3 DNA reads TGTGCCAGCAGCACTCAAGCGGGGGTGACAGATACGCAGTATTTT.

This clonotype was seen many times. The CDR3 nucleotides are TGTGCCAGCAGACCACCCGGGGCTAGCAATCAGCCCCAGCATTTT. It specifies CASRPPGASNQPQHF. The J gene is TRBJ1-5, the V gene TRBV12-3 or TRBV12-4; D might be TRBD1 (5 bases). Trimming pared 6 bases from V and 0 bases from J, leaving 12 bases between. The CDR3 has 15 residues.

There are a few counts of this clonotype. The chain links TRBV2 to TRBJ2-1; 8 bases align to TRBD1. The CDR3 is made up of 15 amino acids. Germline-derived CDR1 and CDR2 are SNHLY and FYNNEI. Trimming at V came to 9 bases and at J to 2 bases, leaving 9 bases not matched to a gene. CDR3 protein: CARRGTGRAYNEQFF. The CDR3 nucleotides are TGTGCCAGGAGAGGGACAGGAAGAGCCTACAATGAGCAGTTCTTC.

In its sample, this clonotype was seen many times. The V call is TRBV27, the J call TRBJ2-2; TRBD2 might be the D (6 bases). The germline gives CDR1 MNHEY, CDR2 SMNVEV (reference sequence). The germline V and J ends were trimmed by 6 bases and 0 bases, with 8 bases remaining between them. The CDR3 contains 14 residues. CDR3 sequence reads: CASRWGANTGELFF. CDR3 coding DNA: TGTGCCAGCAGGTGGGGGGCGAACACCGGGGAGCTGTTTTTT.